Sequencing of this T cell receptor (beta chain) was carried out in a study of PD-1 blockade in classical Hodgkin lymphoma. Whole-study findings and limits: Patients who initiated nivolumab within 1 year of ASCT were excluded. Repertoire differences lack defined causes, possibly disease activity or prior therapy. Newly diagnosed patients were reported to exhibit reduced baseline TCR diversity relative to healthy donors.

A word on this clone: Its antigen is unidentified.

The CDR3 length is 12 residues. Germline CDR1 reads SQVTM; CDR2 reads ANQGSEA. The V end was cut by 7 bases, the J end by 4 bases, with 13 bases between. No patient escaped relapse after autologous stem cell transplantation, and brentuximab vedotin exposure varied. Assay used: immunoSEQ multiplex PCR; TCRdb lists only in-frame clones, some missing. The profile shows just over 60,000 clones, about 87% of them singletons. The J gene is TRBJ1-1, the V gene TRBV29-1; D remains ambiguous. The sample here was peripheral blood mononuclear cells (PBMCs), taken at baseline. The clonotype originates from a human donor with classical Hodgkin lymphoma. CDR3 in amino acids: CSASPAPTEAFF. For the CDR3, the DNA is TGCAGCGCCAGCCCGGCCCCCACTGAAGCTTTCTTT.